The 30 T cell receptor beta chains listed next were all sequenced from one sample in a study of identical twins. TCRdb re-called the 5' RACE reads through MiXCR, storing one row per CDR3 protein. The profile shows hundreds of thousands of distinct CDR3 sequences, more than 9% of them singletons. This same sample was also part of a study on yellow fever vaccine responses in identical twins.

Sequenced material: PBMCs. These receptors originate from a woman aged 18-29 years in good health.

This chain connects TRBV12-3 or TRBV12-4 to TRBJ2-5; D possibly matches TRBD1 or TRBD2 (5 bases each). The ends were cut back, 5 bases at V and 4 bases at J, with 23 bases in the middle. CDR3 length equals 17 residues. In DNA form, the CDR3 reads TGTGCCAGCAGTCCCCTCAGTGGGGGATCGGGGCGAGAGACCCAGTACTTC. Residues: CASSPLSGGSGRETQYF.

This clonotype has a count of ten or more. The V call is TRBV7-2, the J call TRBJ1-1; tentatively, D is TRBD1 (5 bases). The CDR3 has 14 amino acids. V lost 6 bases and J lost 0, with 11 bases in between. In germline, CDR1 is SGHTA, CDR2 FQGNSA. CDR3 sequence: CASRSRALNTEAFF. The CDR3 DNA reads TGTGCCAGCAGGTCCAGGGCCTTGAACACTGAAGCTTTCTTT.

The chain recombines TRBV5-1 with TRBJ2-2; D is ambiguous. This CDR3 is built from 15 residues. V was pared by 2 bases and J by 5 bases, with 13 bases between. CDR1 and CDR2 from the germline V gene are SGHRS and YFSETQ. This CDR3 is CASSLRTPWTGELFF. The CDR3 nucleotides read TGCGCCAGCAGCTTAAGGACCCCGTGGACCGGGGAGCTGTTTTTT.

The chain recombines TRBV20-1 with TRBJ1-3, with 9 bases that match TRBD1. Germline V gene sequence: CDR1 DFQATT, CDR2 SNEGSKA (reference sequence). After removal of 0 bases from V and 5 bases from J, the junction contained 5 bases not matched to a gene. The CDR3 contains 15 residues. The CDR3: CSARDGQGRRNTIYF. As DNA, the CDR3 is TGCAGTGCTAGAGACGGACAGGGGAGACGAAACACCATATATTTT.

This clonotype has more than one count but fewer than ten. The gene calls are TRBV25-1 and TRBJ2-1, with no clear D. V gave up 7 bases and J gave up 4 bases, with 5 bases separating them. CDR1 and CDR2 from the germline V gene are MGHDK and SYGVNS. CDR3 length: 11 amino acids. The CDR3, as DNA: TGTGCCAGCATGGTATACAATGAGCAGTTCTTC. It specifies CASMVYNEQFF.

The chain employs TRBV14 and TRBJ2-2; D not certain. Trimming removed 0 bases from V and 7 bases from J, with 9 bases in between. The CDR3 spans 14 residues. CDR1 and CDR2 (germline): SGHDN, FVKESK. The DNA of the CDR3 is TGTGCCAGCAGCCAAGAGTCCGGTTTCGGGGAGCTGTTTTTT. Protein: CASSQESGFGELFF. The whole variable domain, remainder taken from reference TRBV14 and TRBJ2-2, is EAGVTQFPSHSVIEKGQTVTLRCDPISGHDNLYWYRRVMGKEIKFLLHFVKESKQDESGMPNNRFLAERTGGTYSTLKVQPAELEDSGVYFCASSQESGFGELFFGEGSRLTVL.

The genes are TRBV25-1 and TRBJ2-2; D not resolved. CDR3 length equals 15 residues. V dropped 2 bases and J dropped 4 bases, with 11 bases sitting between them. The germline gives CDR1 MGHDK, CDR2 SYGVNS. As DNA, the CDR3 is TGTGCCAGCAGTGAAACTCGGATCAGCACCGGGGAGCTGTTTTTT. This gives the protein CASSETRISTGELFF.

The chain recombines TRBV20-1 with TRBJ2-7, with D unresolved. Germline values: CDR1 DFQATT, CDR2 SNEGSKA (reference sequence). With 4 bases removed from V and 2 bases from J, the gap between germline ends came to 9 bases. CDR3 size: 12 residues. The CDR3, as DNA: TGCAGTGCTACAACAGTACCCTACGAGCAGTACTTC. This gives the protein CSATTVPYEQYF.

Only a few counts were recorded for this clonotype. The V call is TRBV27, the J call TRBJ1-4; no clear D gene. The CDR3 is 15 residues long. V lost 5 bases and J 8 bases, leaving 18 bases between the germline ends. Germline V gene sequence: CDR1 MNHEY, CDR2 SMNVEV (reference sequence). The CDR3 nucleotides are TGTGCCAGCAGTCTTTATATATCTTCGGGGGAAAAACTGTTTTTT. Translated: CASSLYISSGEKLFF.

The chain uses TRBV12-3 or TRBV12-4 and TRBJ1-2; no definite D call. This CDR3 is built from 13 residues. With 6 bases removed from V and 0 bases from J, the gap between germline ends came to 8 bases. CDR3 region: CASRRVANYGYTF. The CDR3 bases are TGTGCCAGCAGGAGAGTAGCTAACTATGGCTACACCTTC.

The J gene is TRBJ2-7, the V gene TRBV20-1; 8 nucleotides agree with TRBD1. V was clipped by 5 bases and J by 6 bases; unmatched bases: 3. CDR1 DFQATT and CDR2 SNEGSKA come from the germline V gene (reference sequence). This CDR3 is 11 amino acids long. The CDR3 nucleotides are TGCAGTGCTCCAGGGGGCGTCGAGCAGTACGTC. Its translation is CSAPGGVEQYV.

This clonotype showed up many times. The V call is TRBV20-1, the J call TRBJ2-1; no firm D call. Trimming stripped 1 base from V and 9 bases from J, with 10 bases between. Germline CDR1 reads DFQATT; CDR2 reads SNEGSKA (reference sequence). The CDR3 covers 12 residues. CDR3 sequence reads: CSARAVAPEQFF. In nucleotides, the CDR3 is TGCAGTGCTAGAGCGGTAGCCCCTGAGCAGTTCTTC.

The genes are TRBV6-1 and TRBJ2-7, with a tentative D call TRBD1 (8 bases). The CDR3 covers 16 residues. CDR1 MNHNS and CDR2 SASEGT come from the germline V gene. Deletions cut 2 bases from V and 3 bases from J, with 17 bases between. The CDR3 spells CASSETGGGSGYEQYF. DNA of the CDR3: TGTGCCAGCAGTGAAACAGGGGGAGGGAGCGGCTACGAGCAGTACTTC.

This clonotype was seen only a few times. This chain links TRBV29-1 with TRBJ2-2, with 10 bases identical to TRBD1. The CDR3 has 14 amino acids. Germline CDR1 and CDR2: SQVTM and ANQGSEA. V trimming: 6 bases; J trimming: 6 bases; junction bases outside the gene matches: 7. For the CDR3, the DNA is TGCAGCGTCGGACAGGGGGACTCAGCCGGGGAGCTGTTTTTT. Translating gives CSVGQGDSAGELFF.

The DNA for the CDR3 is TGTGCCAGCAGCAGACAGGACGGCGTCGCTGGCTACACCTTC. Residues: CASSRQDGVAGYTF. The rearrangement links TRBV12-3 or TRBV12-4 to TRBJ1-2; D might be TRBD1 (6 bases). V was pared by 6 bases and J by 7 bases, with 18 bases between. This CDR3 comprises 14 residues.

The chain combines TRBV2 with TRBJ2-1; maybe TRBD2 (6 bases). The CDR3 loop spans 14 amino acids. CDR1 and CDR2 from the germline V gene are SNHLY and FYNNEI. The V and J ends lost 8 bases and 5 bases respectively, with 16 bases between them. The CDR3 DNA reads as TGTGCCAGCGCAAGGGTGACTAGTGACAATGAGCAGTTCTTC. It is translated as CASARVTSDNEQFF.

The gene calls are TRBV6-1 and TRBJ2-7, with 9 bases lining up with TRBD1. J gave up 2 bases and V 6 bases, and 5 bases lay outside the gene matches. CDR1 is MNHNS and CDR2 is SASEGT in the germline V gene. The CDR3 runs to 14 residues. The CDR3 loop is CASSRGQGTYEQYV. For the CDR3, the DNA is TGTGCCAGCAGCCGCGGACAGGGGACCTACGAGCAGTACGTC.

This chain connects TRBV21-1 to TRBJ2-7; the table calls TRBD1, which could not be checked here. TRBV21-1 is designated a pseudogene. CDR3 length: 18 residues. In DNA, the CDR3 is TGTGCCAGCAGCAATTTAAGGGGTCGATGTCCCAGATATCACGAGCAGTACTTC. This codes for CASSNLRGRCPRYHEQYF.

A note on this clonotype: At one of its ends the junction is not consistent with the germline gene, which may arise from a read error. The chain recombines TRBV29-1 with TRBJ2-1; TRBD1 or TRBD2 may be the D gene (6 bases each). The CDR3 is made up of 15 amino acids. Looked up from germline, CDR1 is SQVTM and CDR2 is ANQGSEA. CDR3 amino acids: CSVGFRGQDYNEQLF. DNA for the CDR3: TGCAGCGTTGGGTTCCGGGGGCAAGACTACAATGAGCAGCTCTTC.

Only a few counts were recorded for this clonotype. This chain connects TRBV28 to TRBJ2-1; 9 bases match TRBD1. The CDR3 contains 13 residues. The germline gives CDR1 MDHEN, CDR2 SYDVKM. The trim removed 7 bases at V and 9 bases at J, leaving 7 bases unmatched. The CDR3 DNA reads as TGTGCCAGCATAAGACAGGGGGAGGCTGAGCAGTTCTTC. This gives the protein CASIRQGEAEQFF.

This chain joins TRBV2 and TRBJ2-2; 8 nucleotides agree with TRBD1. Trimming took 10 bases from V and 5 from J; bases not matched to a gene: 3. CDR1 and CDR2 from the germline V gene are SNHLY and FYNNEI. The CDR3 loop spans 12 amino acids. The CDR3 protein is CANQGATGELFF. The CDR3 nucleotides are TGTGCCAACCAGGGGGCTACCGGGGAGCTGTTTTTT.

V and J are TRBV4-1 and TRBJ2-5; 7 bases are a match to TRBD1. The CDR3 contains 15 residues. The germline CDR1 and CDR2 sequences are MGHRA and YSYEKL. With 4 bases clipped from V and 5 bases from J, the junction kept 10 bases outside the gene matches. CDR3 bases: TGCGCCAGCAGCCGATCGACAGGGTATAGGGAGACCCAGTACTTC. It yields the protein CASSRSTGYRETQYF.

The chain employs TRBV2 and TRBJ2-5; D is uncertain. Germline V gene data show CDR1 as SNHLY and CDR2 as FYNNEI. The CDR3 spans 13 residues. V was shortened by 9 bases and J by 5 bases, with 16 bases between the two germline ends. CDR3 coding DNA: TGTGCCAGTTCCACCCCAGTTGGGGAGACCCAGTACTTC. Translating gives CASSTPVGETQYF.

At least ten counts were recorded for this clonotype. The V and J genes are TRBV12-3 or TRBV12-4 and TRBJ2-3, with a tentative D call TRBD2 (5 bases). This CDR3 is 15 amino acids long. V was pared by 0 bases and J by 0 bases, with 7 bases between. The CDR3 region has the DNA TGTGCCAGCAGTTTAGCGGGAGCGAGCACAGATACGCAGTATTTT. The encoded protein is CASSLAGASTDTQYF.

This clonotype has a handful of counts. The genes are TRBV11-2 and TRBJ2-7; D is possibly TRBD1 or TRBD2 (6 bases each). The V end lost 0 bases, the J end lost 2 bases, and 20 bases lay between the germline ends. Per germline, CDR1 SGHAT and CDR2 FQNNGV. This CDR3 is 18 amino acids long. The CDR3 region is CASSLDGERGQWPYEQYF. The CDR3 DNA reads as TGTGCCAGCAGCTTAGATGGGGAACGGGGGCAATGGCCCTACGAGCAGTACTTC.

The table lists this clonotype with a few counts. The chain combines TRBV7-2 with TRBJ2-1, with D perhaps matching TRBD1 (5 bases). Germline V CDR1 and CDR2: SGHTA, FQGNSA. This CDR3 contains 12 residues. V dropped 5 bases and J dropped 15 bases, with 17 bases sitting between them. This chain's CDR3 is CASSPRQTGGFF. In DNA form, the CDR3 reads TGTGCCAGCAGCCCCAGACAGACGGGTGGGTTCTTC.

The DNA of the CDR3 is TGTGCCAGCAGCTTAACGGCAGGGATATTCAATGAGCAGTTCTTC. Translating gives CASSLTAGIFNEQFF. This chain links TRBV7-3 with TRBJ2-1; tentative D call: TRBD1 (5 bases). This CDR3 has 15 amino acids. V lost 0 bases and J lost 6, with 12 bases in between. Germline CDR1 and CDR2: SGHTA and FQGTGA.

This clonotype was counted a few times. CDR3 residues: CASSSGQRGANVLTF. The CDR3 coding sequence is TGTGCCAGCAGTTCTGGGCAGAGAGGGGCCAACGTCCTGACTTTC. V is TRBV12-3 or TRBV12-4 and J is TRBJ2-6; no firm D call. Trimming took 4 bases from V and 4 from J, leaving 11 bases between them. The CDR3 covers 15 residues.

This chain links TRBV18 with TRBJ2-7; D may be TRBD2 (6 bases). V was shortened by 6 bases and J by 2 bases, with 17 bases between the two germline ends. The germline CDR1 and CDR2 sequences are KGHSH and LQKENI. The CDR3 is 15 amino acids. This CDR3 reads CASSQSWGVAYEQYF. The CDR3 DNA follows: TGTGCCAGCTCCCAAAGTTGGGGGGTAGCCTACGAGCAGTACTTC.

This clonotype was observed a few times. The chain has TRBV4-1 and TRBJ2-3, with D perhaps matching TRBD1 (5 bases). V gave up 3 bases and J gave up 3 bases, with 13 bases separating them. Germline V CDR1 and CDR2: MGHRA, YSYEKL. The CDR3 is made up of 15 amino acids. The CDR3 spells CASSQQGAGTDTQYF. As DNA, the CDR3 is TGCGCCAGCAGCCAGCAAGGGGCTGGTACAGATACGCAGTATTTT.